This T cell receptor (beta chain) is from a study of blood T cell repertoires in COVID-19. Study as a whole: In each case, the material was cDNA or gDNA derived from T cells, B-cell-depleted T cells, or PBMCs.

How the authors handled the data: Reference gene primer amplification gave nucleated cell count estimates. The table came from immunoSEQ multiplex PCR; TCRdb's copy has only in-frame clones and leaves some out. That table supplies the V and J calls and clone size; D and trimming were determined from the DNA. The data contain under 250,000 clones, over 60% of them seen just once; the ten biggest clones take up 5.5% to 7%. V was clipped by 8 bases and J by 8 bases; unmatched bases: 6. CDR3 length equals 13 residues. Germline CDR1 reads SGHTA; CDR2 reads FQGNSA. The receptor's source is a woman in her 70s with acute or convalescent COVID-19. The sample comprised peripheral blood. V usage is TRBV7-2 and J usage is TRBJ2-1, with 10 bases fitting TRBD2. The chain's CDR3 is CASSFSGRHEQFF. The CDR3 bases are TGTGCCAGCTCTTTTAGCGGGAGGCATGAGCAGTTCTTC.